A selection of T cell receptor beta chains follows, all from one sample in a study of T cells in Graves' hyperthyroidism and ophthalmopathy. Via MiXCR, TCRdb re-called the multiplex PCR reads, giving one row per CDR3 protein. The repertoire consists of 500,000 to 550,000 distinct CDR3 sequences, with about 20% occurring once and the leading ten covering around 50%. Sequenced material: blood. The receptors derive from a man in his forties with Graves' ophthalmopathy. Each CDR3 is given with its conserved first and last residue. Fields, in order: clone size, V gene, D gene, J gene, CDR3 DNA, CDR3 protein. D genes are given only for firm matches. The size field is filled for only some rows; it gives once, few, many or a size class.

clone size: NA
V gene: TRBV20-1
D gene: TRBD2
J gene: TRBJ2-7
CDR3 DNA: TGCAGTGCTGACGCCCCTAGCGGGAGTTACGAGCAGTACTTC
CDR3 protein: CSADAPSGSYEQYF

clone size: few
V gene: TRBV30
D gene: TRBD2
J gene: TRBJ2-1
CDR3 DNA: TGTGCCTGGAGCGTAACTAGCGGGAGTGGAAATAGCGATGAGCAGTTCTTC
CDR3 protein: CAWSVTSGSGNSDEQFF

clone size: NA
V gene: TRBV7-2
D gene: TRBD2
J gene: TRBJ2-3
CDR3 DNA: TGTGCCAGCCGGGGGGTCTTCTTCACAGATACGCAGTATTTT
CDR3 protein: CASRGVFFTDTQYF

clone size: many
V gene: TRBV6-2/TRBV6-3
D gene: NA
J gene: TRBJ2-7
CDR3 DNA: TGTGCCAGCAGCAGTGGAGGACTTCCATCGGGGGAGCAGTACTTC
CDR3 protein: CASSSGGLPSGEQYF

clone size: NA
V gene: TRBV14
D gene: TRBD2
J gene: TRBJ2-1
CDR3 DNA: TGTGCCAGCAGCCAAGGCCGGGGGGGTAATGAGCAGTTCTTC
CDR3 protein: CASSQGRGGNEQFF

clone size: NA
V gene: TRBV10-3
D gene: NA
J gene: TRBJ1-2
CDR3 DNA: TGTGCCATCAGTGCATCCAGGGCCACAACCACCTATGGCTACACCTTC
CDR3 protein: CAISASRATTTYGYTF

clone size: NA
V gene: TRBV28
D gene: NA
J gene: TRBJ2-5
CDR3 DNA: TGTGCCAGCCTGGGGGGCAGGGACCAAGAGACCCAGTACTTC
CDR3 protein: CASLGGRDQETQYF

clone size: many
V gene: TRBV30
D gene: NA
J gene: TRBJ1-4
CDR3 DNA: TGTGCCTGGATGCCGACCGCAACTAATGAAAAACTGTTTTTT
CDR3 protein: CAWMPTATNEKLFF

clone size: few
V gene: TRBV7-2
D gene: NA
J gene: TRBJ2-7
CDR3 DNA: TGTGCCAGCAGCTTAGACGCAGGATGGGCCTACGAGCAGTACTTC
CDR3 protein: CASSLDAGWAYEQYF

clone size: many
V gene: TRBV2
D gene: TRBD1
J gene: TRBJ1-2
CDR3 DNA: TGTGCCATCCGGACAGGCTATGGCTACACCTTC
CDR3 protein: CAIRTGYGYTF

clone size: many
V gene: TRBV7-8
D gene: NA
J gene: TRBJ2-2
CDR3 DNA: TGTGCCAGCAGCCCCGCAGGGTCGGGAGCCGGGGAGCTGTTTTTT
CDR3 protein: CASSPAGSGAGELFF

clone size: many
V gene: TRBV6-1
D gene: NA
J gene: TRBJ2-7
CDR3 DNA: TGTGCCAGCAGCGAGACACTGTCCGAGCAGTACTTC
CDR3 protein: CASSETLSEQYF

clone size: NA
V gene: TRBV6-1
D gene: TRBD1
J gene: TRBJ2-1
CDR3 DNA: TGTGCCAGCAGTATAACCGGGACAGGGGTGTACAATGAGCAGTTCTTC
CDR3 protein: CASSITGTGVYNEQFF

clone size: few
V gene: TRBV6-4
D gene: TRBD2
J gene: TRBJ2-3
CDR3 DNA: TGTGCCACCTCCAGCGGGGCTACAGATACGCAGTATTTT
CDR3 protein: CATSSGATDTQYF

clone size: few
V gene: TRBV7-2
D gene: NA
J gene: TRBJ1-6
CDR3 DNA: TGTGCCAGCAGGCAGGGACCCTATAATTCACCCCTCCACTTT
CDR3 protein: CASRQGPYNSPLHF

clone size: many
V gene: TRBV11-2
D gene: TRBD2
J gene: TRBJ2-5
CDR3 DNA: TGTGCCAGCAGCCCCGGGGGGGCGGCCCAGTACTTC
CDR3 protein: CASSPGGAAQYF

clone size: few
V gene: TRBV7-2
D gene: TRBD1
J gene: TRBJ2-1
CDR3 DNA: TGTGCCAGGGTGGGACAGGGGGCGAGCAATGAGCAGTTCTTC
CDR3 protein: CARVGQGASNEQFF

clone size: many
V gene: TRBV20-1
D gene: NA
J gene: TRBJ2-5
CDR3 DNA: TGCAGTGCTATGGGCTTCCAAGAGACCCAGTACTTC
CDR3 protein: CSAMGFQETQYF

clone size: few
V gene: TRBV7-9
D gene: TRBD2
J gene: TRBJ2-5
CDR3 DNA: TGTGCCAGCAGCTTAGGACTAGCGTCGGAGGAGACCCAGTACTTC
CDR3 protein: CASSLGLASEETQYF

clone size: few
V gene: TRBV27
D gene: NA
J gene: TRBJ2-1
CDR3 DNA: TGTGCCAGCTCTCTCTGGGGAAAAAGGACAAACTACAATGAGCAGTTCTTC
CDR3 protein: CASSLWGKRTNYNEQFF

clone size: many
V gene: TRBV7-8
D gene: TRBD2
J gene: TRBJ2-3
CDR3 DNA: TGTGCCAGCAGCTCCGACGGGAGGTTGTATTTT
CDR3 protein: CASSSDGRLYF

clone size: few
V gene: TRBV28
D gene: NA
J gene: TRBJ2-1
CDR3 DNA: TGTGCCAGCGTAGGGGTTATCAGGAATGAGCAGTTCTTC
CDR3 protein: CASVGVIRNEQFF

clone size: many
V gene: TRBV13
D gene: NA
J gene: TRBJ1-1
CDR3 DNA: TGTGCCAGCAGCTTAGTGCGGACAAAGGAAGCTTTCTTT
CDR3 protein: CASSLVRTKEAFF

clone size: NA
V gene: TRBV6-1
D gene: NA
J gene: TRBJ1-2
CDR3 DNA: TGTGCCAGCAGACGAACGACCAGGGGAGGGAACTATGGCTACACCTTC
CDR3 protein: CASRRTTRGGNYGYTF

clone size: few
V gene: TRBV28
D gene: TRBD2
J gene: TRBJ2-1
CDR3 DNA: TGTGCCAGCCGGGGGGAGGGGACTGGGAATGAGCAGTTCTTC
CDR3 protein: CASRGEGTGNEQFF

clone size: NA
V gene: TRBV6-1
D gene: NA
J gene: TRBJ1-1
CDR3 DNA: TGTGCCAGCAGTGAACATTTGAACACTGAAGCTTTCTTT
CDR3 protein: CASSEHLNTEAFF

clone size: NA
V gene: TRBV12-3/TRBV12-4
D gene: NA
J gene: TRBJ1-2
CDR3 DNA: TGTGCCAGCAGTTTAGCTCCGGGTTACTACTATGGCTACACCTTC
CDR3 protein: CASSLAPGYYYGYTF

clone size: many
V gene: TRBV7-9
D gene: TRBD2
J gene: TRBJ2-5
CDR3 DNA: TGTGCCAGCAGCCCGGGACTAGCCTGGCAAGAGACCCAGTACTTC
CDR3 protein: CASSPGLAWQETQYF

clone size: NA
V gene: TRBV30
D gene: NA
J gene: TRBJ2-7
CDR3 DNA: TGTGCCTGGGAAATCGCAGGGGCAGAGCAGTACTTC
CDR3 protein: CAWEIAGAEQYF

clone size: few
V gene: TRBV14
D gene: TRBD2
J gene: TRBJ2-7
CDR3 DNA: TGTGCCAGCAGCCCCCATCGGGGGGAGGGCTACGAGCAGTACTTC
CDR3 protein: CASSPHRGEGYEQYF

clone size: few
V gene: TRBV4-2
D gene: NA
J gene: TRBJ1-2
CDR3 DNA: TGTGCCAGCAGCCAAGTGGTGTACAGCGAGAGTGATGGCTACACCTTC
CDR3 protein: CASSQVVYSESDGYTF

clone size: NA
V gene: TRBV9
D gene: NA
J gene: TRBJ2-7
CDR3 DNA: TGTGCCAGCAGCGTAGAAGGATTAAGCGTCCACGAGCAGTACTTC
CDR3 protein: CASSVEGLSVHEQYF

clone size: few
V gene: TRBV5-1
D gene: TRBD1
J gene: TRBJ1-1
CDR3 DNA: TGCGCCAGCAGTCCCAACACAGGGGTCACTGAAGCTTTCTTT
CDR3 protein: CASSPNTGVTEAFF

clone size: many
V gene: TRBV11-2
D gene: NA
J gene: TRBJ2-7
CDR3 DNA: TGTGCCAGCAGCCCGGGGACTGGCTACGAGCAGTACTTC
CDR3 protein: CASSPGTGYEQYF

clone size: many
V gene: TRBV11-2
D gene: NA
J gene: TRBJ1-2
CDR3 DNA: TGTGCCAGCAGCCCACACTCCCGGGACATGACCCATGGCTACACCTTC
CDR3 protein: CASSPHSRDMTHGYTF

clone size: NA
V gene: TRBV11-2
D gene: NA
J gene: TRBJ1-1
CDR3 DNA: TGTGCCAGCAGCTTTAGATGGGACACTGAAGCTTTCTTT
CDR3 protein: CASSFRWDTEAFF